The next 21 T cell receptor beta chains were all read from a single sample in a study of T cells in Graves' hyperthyroidism and ophthalmopathy. RNA transcripts provided the source from which TCR beta CDR3 regions were amplified. The HTBI primer set was used in a first-round RT-PCR of the TCR CDR3. TCRdb reprocessed the multiplex PCR reads via MiXCR and lists one record per CDR3 protein. This table has 550,000 to 600,000 distinct CDR3 sequences, more than 13% appearing once. Sequenced sample: blood. The receptors come from a woman under 30 with Graves' ophthalmopathy.

With respect to this clonotype: This clone may be a read error of a much larger clone one base away. The J gene is TRBJ2-1, the V gene TRBV6-2 or TRBV6-3, with D possibly being TRBD2 (5 bases). V was cut by 1 base and J by 0 bases, with 16 bases left in between. CDR3 length: 18 residues. Germline loops: CDR1 MNHEY, CDR2 SVGEGT. The CDR3 DNA reads TGTGCCAGCAGTTACTTGGCTAGCCCAGCTCGCTCCTACAATGAGCAGTTCTTC. This encodes CASSYLASPARSYNEQFF.

This clonotype was found many times. CDR3 in amino acids: CASSPSLTQYF. The CDR3 DNA is TGTGCCAGCAGCCCCTCCCTTACCCAGTACTTC. The rearrangement uses TRBV7-2 and TRBJ2-5; D gene uncertain. Trimming removed 5 bases from V and 8 bases from J, with 9 bases in between. The germline gives CDR1 SGHTA, CDR2 FQGNSA. The CDR3 contains 11 residues.

This clonotype was recorded at least ten times. The genes are TRBV2 and TRBJ2-7; possibly TRBD2 for D (6 bases). CDR3 size: 13 residues. Trimming cost V 6 bases and J 3 bases, with 12 bases left between them. Germline-derived CDR1 and CDR2 are SNHLY and FYNNEI. CDR3 bases: TGTGCCAGCAGGACGGAGGGAAACTACGAGCAGTACTTC. Amino acids: CASRTEGNYEQYF. The entire variable domain, with the rest obtained from reference TRBV2 and TRBJ2-7, is as follows: EPEVTQTPSHQVTQMGQEVILRCVPISNHLYFYWYRQILGQKVEFLVSFYNNEISEKSEIFDDQFSVERPDGSNFTLKIRSTKLEDSAMYFCASRTEGNYEQYFGPGTRLTVT.

In its sample, this clonotype was seen many times. The chain couples TRBV12-3 or TRBV12-4 to TRBJ2-1; D remains ambiguous. Trimming shortened V by 1 base and J by 4 bases, and 11 bases separated the two germline ends. The CDR3 runs to 15 residues. Here the CDR3 reads CASSLGLERYNEQFF. As DNA, the CDR3 is TGTGCCAGCAGTTTAGGGCTAGAGAGATACAATGAGCAGTTCTTC.

This clonotype was observed many times. The CDR3 reads CASGPQELAKNIQYF. CDR3 sequence (DNA): TGTGCCAGCGGACCCCAAGAGTTAGCCAAAAACATTCAGTACTTC. The chain carries TRBV2 and TRBJ2-4; D not certain. Germline V CDR1 and CDR2: SNHLY, FYNNEI. V was trimmed by 8 bases and J by 0 bases, leaving 14 bases between them. CDR3 length: 15 amino acids.

This clonotype has a count of ten or more. The J gene is TRBJ2-7, the V gene TRBV27; 7 nucleotides agree with TRBD1. Trimming removed 5 bases from V and 7 bases from J; junction bases left unmatched: 11. The CDR3 consists of 14 residues. CDR1 is MNHEY, CDR2 SMNVEV, per germline (reference sequence). CDR3 loop: CASSPLGQASEQYF. CDR3 in DNA: TGTGCCAGCAGTCCCTTAGGACAGGCAAGTGAGCAGTACTTC.

This chain links TRBV19 with TRBJ2-2; possibly TRBD2 for D (6 bases). Germline CDR1 reads LNHDA; CDR2 reads SQIVND (reference sequence). The CDR3 contains 15 residues. V was pared by 4 bases and J by 2 bases, with 11 bases between. The CDR3 sequence: CASSKTRPNTGELFF. CDR3 bases: TGTGCCAGTAGTAAGACTAGACCAAACACCGGGGAGCTGTTTTTT.

This clonotype has at least ten counts. The rearrangement joins TRBV7-9 to TRBJ1-1, with D hard to call. The CDR3 is 12 residues long. Trimming took off 8 bases at V and 10 bases at J, with 17 bases between the two ends. Germline V gene data show CDR1 as SEHNR and CDR2 as FQNEAQ (reference sequence). The CDR3 DNA is TGTGCCAGCGGAGTTGGCAGGCACGGAGCTTTCTTT. Amino acids: CASGVGRHGAFF.

In its sample, this clonotype was seen a few times. The gene calls are TRBV18 and TRBJ1-5; D not resolved. The CDR3 spans 15 residues. V was trimmed by 4 bases and J by 0 bases, leaving 10 bases between them. The V gene's germline CDR1 is KGHSH and CDR2 LQKENI. In nucleotides, the CDR3 is TGTGCCAGCTCACTGTGGGGAGATAGCAATCAGCCCCAGCATTTT. Protein sequence: CASSLWGDSNQPQHF.

This clonotype was seen repeatedly, ten times or more. The CDR3 here is CSAATSGSSYEQYF. CDR3 nucleotides: TGCAGTGCGGCAACTAGCGGGAGCTCCTACGAGCAGTACTTC. J is TRBJ2-7 and V is TRBV20-1; the match to TRBD2 covers 11 bases. V dropped 6 bases and J dropped 0; count of bases not matched to a gene: 4. Germline lookup yields CDR1 DFQATT and CDR2 SNEGSKA (reference sequence). The CDR3 covers 14 residues.

This clonotype was seen more than once but under ten times. This chain uses TRBV15 with TRBJ2-7; D unclear. V shed 4 bases and J shed 4 bases, with 11 bases lying between them. Germline-derived CDR1 and CDR2 are LNHNV and YYDKDF (reference sequence). The CDR3 extends over 13 amino acids. CDR3 nucleotide sequence: TGTGCCACCAGCACCCACCGGTCGTACGAGCAGTACTTC. This gives the protein CATSTHRSYEQYF.

This clonotype came up once. The genes are TRBV3-1 and TRBJ2-6; 11 bases align to TRBD2. Germline values: CDR1 LGHDT, CDR2 YNNKEL (reference sequence). After removal of 3 bases from V and 0 bases from J, the junction contained 4 bases not matched to a gene. The CDR3 has 18 residues. The CDR3: CASSQGTSGLSGANVLTF. The CDR3 DNA sequence: TGTGCCAGCAGCCAGGGGACTAGCGGACTCTCTGGGGCCAACGTCCTGACTTTC.

This clonotype was picked up a small number of times. The rearrangement links TRBV7-2 to TRBJ2-7; 7 nucleotides match TRBD2. Germline V gives CDR1 SGHTA, CDR2 FQGNSA. The CDR3 runs 15 residues. J was trimmed by 2 bases and V by 5 bases; bases with no gene match: 9. CDR3 nucleotides: TGTGCCAGCAGCGGCCAGGATCGGGGGGCCTACGAGCAGTACTTC. It yields the protein CASSGQDRGAYEQYF.

Many counts were recorded for this clonotype. The gene calls are TRBV7-8 and TRBJ2-1; no clear D gene. V gave up 2 bases and J gave up 7 bases, with 9 bases separating them. Looked up from germline, CDR1 is SGHVS and CDR2 is FQNEAQ. The CDR3 covers 13 residues. CDR3 in amino acids: CASSLPERNEQFF. Here the CDR3 DNA reads TGTGCCAGCAGCTTACCCGAGAGAAATGAGCAGTTCTTC.

In its sample, this clonotype was seen a few times. The chain uses TRBV12-3 or TRBV12-4 and TRBJ1-3; D possibly corresponds to TRBD1 (6 bases). The CDR3 is 14 residues long. Trimming left V 7 bases short and J 1 base short, with 11 bases between. CDR3 DNA: TGTGCCAGCAAACGCAGGGGATCTGGAAACACCATATATTTT. Amino acids: CASKRRGSGNTIYF.

This clonotype was seen many times. The chain uses TRBV10-3 and TRBJ2-5; perhaps TRBD1 as D (6 bases). The V end was cut by 4 bases, the J end by 5 bases, with 14 bases between. CDR3 length: 14 amino acids. The V gene's germline CDR1 is ENHRY and CDR2 SYGVKD. The DNA for the CDR3 is TGTGCCATCAGTGTGGGGGCGCTTGAGGAGACCCAGTACTTC. It translates to CAISVGALEETQYF.

This clonotype occurred many times. J is TRBJ1-6 and V is TRBV7-2; 11 positions match TRBD1. The ends lost 3 bases at V and 11 bases at J; junction bases unmatched: 3. The CDR3 sequence is 14 residues long. CDR1 SGHTA and CDR2 FQGNSA come from the germline V gene. This CDR3 reads CASSLDRGQTPLHF. CDR3 DNA: TGTGCCAGCAGCTTGGACAGGGGGCAGACACCCCTCCACTTT.

The chain recombines TRBV18 with TRBJ2-5; 8 bases align to TRBD2. V gave up 0 bases and J gave up 5 bases; unmatched junction bases: 11. Per germline, CDR1 KGHSH and CDR2 LQKENI. The CDR3 is 17 residues long. The CDR3 DNA sequence: TGTGCCAGCTCACCACCGACTAGCGCATCATTTGATGAGACCCAGTACTTC. Amino acids: CASSPPTSASFDETQYF.

This clonotype has at least ten counts. The CDR3 DNA reads as TGTGCCAGCAGCGCACCGGGACAGGGGGCGCAGAGTGGTGGCTACACCTTC. Translated: CASSAPGQGAQSGGYTF. This chain uses TRBV28 with TRBJ1-2; the match to TRBD1 covers 12 bases. J lost 7 bases, V lost 6 bases, and 15 bases had no gene match. This CDR3 has 17 residues. The germline gives CDR1 MDHEN, CDR2 SYDVKM.

This clonotype was seen many times. The rearrangement joins TRBV7-8 to TRBJ1-5; D is unclear. This CDR3 is 17 amino acids long. V lost 0 bases to trimming and J lost 7 bases, with 19 bases between them. Germline V gives CDR1 SGHVS, CDR2 FQNEAQ. The CDR3 sequence: CASSLATTVYGWQPQHF. Here the CDR3 DNA reads TGTGCCAGCAGCTTAGCGACAACGGTCTATGGGTGGCAGCCCCAGCATTTT.

This clonotype was counted many times. V usage is TRBV24-1 and J usage is TRBJ2-1; 16 nucleotides match TRBD2. Unmatched junction bases numbered 7, after V lost 6 bases and J lost 0 bases. The CDR3 has 19 amino acids. Germline V gives CDR1 KGHDR, CDR2 SFDVKD. This chain's CDR3 is CATSIGGLAGGISYNEQFF. The CDR3 DNA is TGTGCCACCAGTATCGGGGGACTAGCGGGAGGGATCTCCTACAATGAGCAGTTCTTC.